This TCR beta chain was sequenced in a study of blood T cell repertoires in COVID-19. Looking at the study overall: From the United States, Italy and Spain came samples of acute and convalescent COVID-19. PBMCs, B-cell-depleted T cells, or T cells were the source of the cDNA or gDNA that made up the material.

Clones were read by immunoSEQ multiplex PCR, and TCRdb kept only the in-frame ones, dropping some. The data show 300,000 to 400,000 clones, approximately 86% seen once. The CDR3 is 13 residues long. With 1 base removed from V and 7 bases from J, the gap between germline ends came to 7 bases. Germline loops: CDR1 LGHDT, CDR2 YNNKEL (reference sequence). The sequenced sample was peripheral blood. The chain employs TRBV3-1 (or the pseudogene TRBV3-2) and TRBJ1-4; D is unclear. The clonotype was recovered from a man aged 30 to 45 with COVID-19, enrolled during active disease. The CDR3 region has the DNA TGTGCCAGCAGCCAAGCCATCGGTGAAAAACTGTTTTTT. This encodes CASSQAIGEKLFF.